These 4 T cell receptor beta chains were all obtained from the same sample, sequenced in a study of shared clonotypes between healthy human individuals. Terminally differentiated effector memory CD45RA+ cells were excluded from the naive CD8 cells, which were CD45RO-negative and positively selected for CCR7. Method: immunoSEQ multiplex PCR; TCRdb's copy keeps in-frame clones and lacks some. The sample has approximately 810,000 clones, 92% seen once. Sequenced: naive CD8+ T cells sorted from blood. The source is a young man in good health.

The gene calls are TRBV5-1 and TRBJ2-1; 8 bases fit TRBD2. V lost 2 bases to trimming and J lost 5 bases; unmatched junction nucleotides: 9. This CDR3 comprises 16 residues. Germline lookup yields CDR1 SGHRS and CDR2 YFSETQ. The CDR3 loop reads CASSLLGGRFDNEQFF. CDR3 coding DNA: TGCGCCAGCAGCTTATTAGGCGGGAGGTTCGACAATGAGCAGTTCTTC.

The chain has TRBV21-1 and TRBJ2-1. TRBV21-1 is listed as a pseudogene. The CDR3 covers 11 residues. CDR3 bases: TGTGCCTTCCACGGCAGTCGTGAGCAGTTCTTC. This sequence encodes CAFHGSREQFF.

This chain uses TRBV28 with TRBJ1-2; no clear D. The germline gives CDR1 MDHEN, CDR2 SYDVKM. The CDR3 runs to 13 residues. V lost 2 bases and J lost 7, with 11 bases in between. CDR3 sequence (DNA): TGTGCCAGCAGTTTACCCTTCATAGGTGGCTACACCTTC. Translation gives CASSLPFIGGYTF.

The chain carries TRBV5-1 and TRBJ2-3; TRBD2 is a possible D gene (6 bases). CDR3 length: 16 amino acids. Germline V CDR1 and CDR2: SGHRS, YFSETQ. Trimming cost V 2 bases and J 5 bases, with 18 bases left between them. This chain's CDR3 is CASSFGGTAYRDTQYF. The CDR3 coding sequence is TGCGCCAGCAGCTTCGGCGGGACGGCGTACCGAGATACGCAGTATTTT.